This T cell receptor (beta chain) was sequenced during a study of T cell responses to AZD1222 COVID-19 vaccine. Study-wide points: Nearly half of unique spike-specific TCRs reportedly avoided B.1.351 and B.1.1.7 mutated regions. Only 5 or 6 people who got AZD1222 tested seropositive at baseline. CD4 TCRs linked to vaccination spanned spike, dominating at 160-218 and 743-854. Two AZD1222 administrations were followed by greater Spike-specific TCR breadth and depth.

Method: immunoSEQ multiplex PCR; TCRdb's copy keeps in-frame clones and lacks some. The table lists some 71,000 clones, 70% to 90% of them singletons. CDR3 length: 14 amino acids. The germline gives CDR1 SGHTA, CDR2 FQGTGA. Between the trimmed V and J ends, which lost 2 bases and 0 bases, there was a span of 8 bases. A note on this clone: Antigen unknown.

Sequences were derived from peripheral blood, sampled 28 days after the second AZD1222 dose. The V call is TRBV7-3, the J call TRBJ2-7, with D perhaps given as TRBD1 or TRBD2 (5 bases each). The source of this sequence is an adult who received the AZD1222 COVID-19 vaccine. The CDR3 spells CASSLEGSSYEQYF. DNA for the CDR3: TGTGCCAGCAGCTTAGAGGGGAGCTCCTACGAGCAGTACTTC.